This passage covers 15 T cell receptor beta chains from one sample sequenced in a study of blood T cell repertoires in COVID-19 (dated by TCRdb to about 2020). Libraries were constructed by the immunoSEQ multiplex PCR assay. The clones in this table, taken by TCRdb from immuneACCESS, are in-frame only. Not every clone is retained; where verified, under half of the shortfall comes from an unresolved V gene, and the cause of the rest is unknown. This sample holds fewer than 250,000 clones; 87% were observed only once. The ten largest make up around 2.6% of the sample. Sample: PBMCs or T cells enriched from blood (not recorded which). These receptors originate from a woman aged 25 to 39 with acute COVID-19.

This chain joins TRBV19 and TRBJ1-5; perhaps TRBD1 as D (5 bases). From germline, CDR1 is LNHDA and CDR2 SQIVND (reference sequence). Trimming took 2 bases from V and 7 from J, leaving 9 bases between them. CDR3 size: 13 residues. The CDR3 sequence: CASSIRGRQPQHF. CDR3 bases: TGTGCCAGTAGTATAAGGGGCCGGCAGCCCCAGCATTTT.

This chain connects TRBV5-1 to TRBJ2-7; 8 nucleotides line up with TRBD2. Germline V gives CDR1 SGHRS, CDR2 YFSETQ. V lost 2 bases, J lost 4 bases, and 11 bases stayed unmatched. The CDR3 runs 16 residues. The CDR3 protein is CASSFLGGGSRYEQYF. The DNA for the CDR3 is TGCGCCAGCAGCTTTTTGGGCGGGGGGAGTAGGTACGAGCAGTACTTC.

V usage is TRBV10-3 and J usage is TRBJ1-4, with no clear D. Trimming removed 0 bases from V and 5 bases from J, with 13 bases in between. The germline V gene has CDR1 ENHRY and CDR2 SYGVKD. This CDR3 contains 16 residues. This CDR3 reads CAISESARPGNEKLFF. For the CDR3, the DNA is TGTGCCATCAGTGAGTCAGCACGCCCGGGGAATGAAAAACTGTTTTTT.

The V and J genes are TRBV9 and TRBJ2-7, with D maybe TRBD1 (5 bases). Germline V CDR1 and CDR2: SGDLS, YYNGEE. Trimming cost V 3 bases and J 1 base, with 8 bases left between them. CDR3 length equals 13 residues. DNA for the CDR3: TGTGCCAGCAGCGCCCAGGGTTCCTACGAGCAGTACTTC. Its translation is CASSAQGSYEQYF.

The rearrangement uses TRBV3-1 (or the pseudogene TRBV3-2) and TRBJ2-2, with D unclear. Germline V gene lookup returns CDR1 LGHDT and CDR2 YNNKEL (reference sequence). The V and J ends lost 1 base and 5 bases respectively, with 8 bases between them. The CDR3 contains 14 residues. In nucleotides, the CDR3 is TGTGCCAGCAGCCAAGGACACCGGACCGGGGAGCTGTTTTTT. This sequence encodes CASSQGHRTGELFF.

J is TRBJ1-1 and V is TRBV5-6; 8 bases align to TRBD1. Unmatched junction bases numbered 6, after V lost 4 bases and J lost 4 bases. This CDR3 is 14 amino acids long. Looked up from germline, CDR1 is SGHDT and CDR2 is YYEEEE. CDR3 protein: CASSLTGAGTEAFF. CDR3 in DNA: TGTGCCAGCAGCCTGACAGGGGCGGGCACTGAAGCTTTCTTT.

This chain uses TRBV7-2 with TRBJ1-3, with a tentative D call TRBD1 (6 bases). With 5 bases removed from V and 9 bases from J, the gap between germline ends came to 17 bases. The CDR3 runs to 14 residues. CDR1 is SGHTA and CDR2 is FQGNSA in the germline V gene. The DNA of the CDR3 is TGTGCCAGCAGCCCCGGGACACGCGGCGGCACCATATATTTT. It codes for CASSPGTRGGTIYF.

The CDR3 spells CATSRDAGLRNTEAFF. In nucleotides, the CDR3 is TGTGCCACCAGCAGAGATGCGGGACTCCGGAACACTGAAGCTTTCTTT. The chain employs TRBV15 and TRBJ1-1; tentatively, D is TRBD1 (5 bases). From germline, CDR1 is LNHNV and CDR2 YYDKDF (reference sequence). The CDR3 has 16 residues. The germline V and J ends were trimmed by 0 bases and 1 base, with 12 bases remaining between them.

This chain connects TRBV5-1 to TRBJ1-1; 8 bases match TRBD1. The CDR3 has 13 amino acids. The J segment lost 7 bases and the V segment lost 5 bases, leaving 7 bases of the junction unmatched. Germline V CDR1 and CDR2: SGHRS, YFSETQ. The CDR3 region has the DNA TGCGCCAGCAGAATGACAGGGGACGGTGAAGCTTTCTTT. This encodes CASRMTGDGEAFF.

The sample holds a few counts of this clone. The V and J genes are TRBV7-2 and TRBJ1-2; tentative D call: TRBD1 (5 bases). Per germline, CDR1 SGHTA and CDR2 FQGNSA. This CDR3 is built from 14 residues. V lost 4 bases, J lost 3 bases, and 12 bases lay in between. This CDR3 is CASSSPGGDYGYTF. In DNA form, the CDR3 reads TGTGCCAGCAGCTCTCCCGGGGGGGACTATGGCTACACCTTC.

The rearrangement joins TRBV19 to TRBJ1-5; D not resolved. V was cut by 2 bases and J by 4 bases, with 12 bases left in between. The germline gives CDR1 LNHDA, CDR2 SQIVND (reference sequence). The CDR3 sequence is 15 residues long. In DNA, the CDR3 is TGTGCCAGTAGTATATTAGGCAGGTGGAATCAGCCCCAGCATTTT. Translating it yields CASSILGRWNQPQHF.

J is TRBJ2-5 and V is TRBV4-1, with 7 nucleotides matching TRBD1. Germline V CDR1 and CDR2: MGHRA, YSYEKL. V gave up 4 bases and J gave up 5 bases; unmatched junction bases: 4. The length of the CDR3 is 13 residues. The CDR3 coding sequence is TGCGCCAGCAGCCGAGGGGGCCCGGAGACCCAGTACTTC. Residues: CASSRGGPETQYF.

The count of this clone is one. The chain joins TRBV6-5 to TRBJ1-1; 8 bases fit TRBD1. There are 13 residues in the CDR3. CDR1 MNHEY and CDR2 SVGAGI come from the germline V gene. J was trimmed by 4 bases and V by 8 bases; bases with no gene match: 6. In DNA form, the CDR3 reads TGTGCCAGCGGGAACAGGGGGAGCACTGAAGCTTTCTTT. Translating it yields CASGNRGSTEAFF.

The V and J genes are TRBV6-5 and TRBJ1-1; no clear D. Trimming stripped 3 bases from V and 1 base from J, with 9 bases between. CDR1 is MNHEY, CDR2 SVGAGI, per germline. CDR3 length: 14 residues. Written as DNA, the CDR3 is TGTGCCAGCAGTTATAGGCGGCAGAACACTGAAGCTTTCTTT. Its translation is CASSYRRQNTEAFF.

J is TRBJ1-4 and V is TRBV4-1, with D tentatively TRBD1 (6 bases). The germline V gene has CDR1 MGHRA and CDR2 YSYEKL. The V end lost 2 bases, the J end lost 5 bases, and 15 bases lay between the germline ends. The CDR3 covers 16 residues. This CDR3 is CASSQPLTGLNEKLFF. The DNA of the CDR3 is TGCGCCAGCAGCCAACCACTAACAGGGTTAAATGAAAAACTGTTTTTT.